This paragraph reports one T cell receptor beta chain. The specificity of this receptor is unknown. No base qualities exist here, and no much larger clone lies one base off it. This sample stems from a study of cytomegalovirus exposure and HLA in healthy donors (dated by TCRdb to the late 2010s). At the level of the whole study: An earlier analysis of approximately 590 of the donors reported 250 to 350 Gb of sequence data and some 120 million unique TCR beta sequences from around 200 million T cells. On average, approximately 250,000 unique TCR beta nucleotide sequences were sequenced per donor among about 400 genotyped donors of the cohort, with roughly 18% of those sequences being non-productive. Along with the approximately 600-subject first cohort, a separate validation cohort of over 90 different subjects was used. Typing coverage differed by locus: A, B, C, DRB1 and DQB1 were typed in about 629-640 donors, DQA1 in approximately 520, DPA1 in some 610, and DPB1 in around 490. Donor age, sex, ethnicity and CMV serostatus were compiled together with the repertoire data. To decide whether each TCR beta V gene segment behaved as functional or pseudogenic, an earlier analysis of approximately 590 of the donors relied on high-throughput TCR beta sequencing. Rather than using new phenotypic data, the later analysis identified candidate immune exposures from TCR beta sequences and from how often those sequences occurred across donors. A later genetic analysis took genome-wide SNP genotypes for about 60% of the roughly 670 donors and used that subset as a discovery cohort. Of the roughly 400 genotyped donors, 81% were placed in the genetic ancestry cluster associated with self-reported Caucasian donors. The aim of the study was to test whether cataloging public T cell receptors could identify signatures of past pathogen exposure. The study used immunosequencing to profile the T cell repertoires of under 700 subjects and linked those repertoires to cytomegalovirus serostatus. High-throughput TCR immunosequencing, statistical association of individual TCRs with disease status, and machine learning were combined to predict cytomegalovirus infection status. HLA typing included class I and class II loci at four-digit resolution. An early release that covered about 600 HLA-typed donors contained approximately 300 gigabases of sequencing data and about 84 million unique TCR sequences. In a later analysis, previously published TCR beta repertoires from 666 donors were re-analyzed and high-resolution HLA genotyping was added so that TCR occurrence patterns could be studied. About five DR-DQ haplotypes were handled as single units for association and clustering because linkage in the cohort was strong. All discovery cohort repertoires had been generated on a single sequencing platform. Broader findings and caveats from the paper: The earlier analysis of around 600 of the donors excluded roughly 17 rarely observed V segments, including chromosome 9 orphons, because counts were too low. Because the 87-base-pair reads could not distinguish some IMGT-functional V segments, including TRBV6-2 and TRBV6-3, those segments were excluded. In a later genetic analysis, a missense DCLRE1C variant was associated with V-gene and J-gene trimming of TCR beta chains, and the association was replicated in an independent cohort. According to a later genetic analysis, donors in an Asian-associated ancestry cluster had fewer N-insertions in productive TCRs than the approximately 650-donor mean. Broadly in line with IMGT annotations, most TCR beta V segments showed up in productive rearrangements about 87% or about 30% of the time in an earlier analysis of several hundred of the donors. When HLA alleles, especially DR and DQ, strongly co-occurred, attributing TCR associations to individual alleles was difficult. At a false discovery rate of 0.05, a later analysis linked 15,000 to 20,000 TCR beta sequences to specific HLA alleles. In vitro tests confirmed that three of the cytomegalovirus-associated TCR beta chains recognize cytomegalovirus antigens. CMV serostatus was the only immune exposure information available for the cohort. A further reported finding was that TCR beta sequences accurately predicted the HLA-A and HLA-B alleles for most subjects in the first cohort. According to a later analysis, parvovirus B19, influenza, CMV and Epstein-Barr virus appeared linked to several top co-occurrence clusters. The presence/absence analyses assumed that sequencing depth was roughly uniform across donors, and that assumption may not be true. It was suggested by the authors that the approach could potentially be generalized to other disease states and immunological phenotypes. A cluster of highly shared sequence variants was judged likely to represent a technical artifact of the sequencing pipeline. The study gave a list of more than 150 TCR beta chains associated with cytomegalovirus. Most TCR sequences were seen in very few donors, while some public TCRs were found in many individuals. Linkage disequilibrium might explain the correlated functional status among segregating V segments, but an unknown experimental factor could not be ruled out. In both the original and validation cohorts, the classifier was reported to diagnose cytomegalovirus status with high specificity and sensitivity. In a later analysis, HLA-associated TCR beta chains showed more clonal expansion and lower generation probabilities than non-associated chains that were equally common. A later analysis found that TCR association rates varied across HLA loci, with DRB1 alleles showing the most associated TCRs and HLA-C alleles the fewest. Only TCR beta chains were sequenced in this cohort, and the absence of alpha or paired-chain data limited detectable features. HLA typing was unavailable for some donors at each locus, so association tests used only the typed subset. Most CMV-associated TCR beta chains appeared to be HLA-restricted in a later analysis, and the HLA associations seemed to be driven largely by CMV exposure.

Libraries were constructed by the immunoSEQ multiplex PCR assay. A mixture of 60 forward primers for TCR Vbeta segments and 13 reverse primers for TCR Jbeta segments was used in the multiplex PCR. A multiplex PCR assay on genomic DNA amplified the CDR3 region of rearranged TCR beta genes. Amplified TCR beta libraries were sequenced as 87-base-pair reads on the Illumina HiSeq System. The study's processing was this. In a later analysis, some 80 million unique TCR beta chains were counted across the roughly 610 repertoires, and about 10 million of these chains were shared by at least two donors. To remove PCR and sequencing errors, raw reads were error-corrected and collapsed into unique sequences using a nearest-neighbor algorithm that merged closely related sequences. To assign V, D and J gene segments, CDR3 sequences were aligned to IMGT reference sequences. For a sequence to be retained, a match of at least six nucleotides was required to both a V gene segment and a J gene segment. A rearrangement counted as productive if the CDR3 had no stop codons and remained in frame with V and J, and every other rearrangement counted as non-productive. Following IMGT convention, CDR3 was defined as the stretch from the second conserved V-encoded cysteine to the conserved J-encoded phenylalanine. In an earlier analysis of 550 to 650 of the donors, sequences lacking an unambiguous match to a single V gene segment were excluded. In an earlier analysis of several hundred of the donors, V segments were called functional above 56.7% productive rearrangements and were called segregating when the between-donor standard deviation exceeded 5%. A statistical classification framework was built to diagnose cytomegalovirus status from the catalog of TCR beta chain sequences. A later analysis assigned V and J genes by comparing TCR nucleotide sequences with IMGT/GENE-DB human TR gene sequences. The TCRdist pipeline was used in a later analysis to assign CDR3 sequences and most-parsimonious VDJ recombination scenarios. In a later analysis, each TCR beta chain was defined by its CDR3 amino acid sequence together with its V-gene family, and reads lacking a unique V-gene family were excluded. As a way to deal with suspected cross-contamination and a sequencing artifact, a later analysis dropped 450 to 600 nucleotide sequences that were highly shared and had low generation probability. In a later analysis, a clonal expansion index was calculated for each public chain from normalized within-repertoire ranks of inferred template counts. In a later analysis, generation probabilities were computed using a VDJ recombination model fitted to out-of-frame rearrangements, and the results were checked against IGoR. In a later analysis, hypergeometric tests were used to score TCR-TCR, TCR-HLA and TCR-CMV co-occurrence, with a repertoire-size bias correction applied to TCR pairs. In a later analysis, false discovery rates were estimated by permuting HLA or CMV assignments 20 times. In a later analysis, co-occurring TCRs were grouped using DBSCAN, and TCRdist sequence similarity was added for clustering within HLA-allele-positive subsets. For co-occurrence clustering, repertoires with fewer than 30,000 or more than 120,000 public chains were excluded, along with several repertoires with anomalous nucleotide sharing. The table comes from immuneACCESS by way of TCRdb, which keeps in-frame sequences with V and J called. Part of the clones is missing from these tables; in studies checked, under half for an unresolved V gene and the rest for unknown reasons. The V and J calls and clone size are taken from that table; D and trimming were inferred from the DNA. Across this sample there are approximately 150,000 clones, with 65% to 85% seen only once. The ten largest make up about 3.4% of the sample.

Inclusive of the bounding cysteine and phenylalanine, the CDR3 is 14 residues long. Just CDR3 DNA is preserved here, 42 bases in frame from base 1. Trimming removed 6 bases from V and 6 bases from J, leaving 18 bases between the germline ends. Looking up the germline V gene yields CDR1 MNHNS and CDR2 SASEGT. The cohort comprised several hundred healthy bone marrow donors. At the time of sampling, all cohort members were nominally healthy, though unrecorded immune exposures were likely present. The donor was CMV seronegative and belonged to the group of 352 seronegative cohort members. Each donor provided a peripheral blood sample, and peripheral blood mononuclear cells were used for TCR beta sequencing. Genomic DNA extraction from the blood cell samples was performed with the Qiagen DNeasy Blood Extraction Kit.

Sequenced material: PBMCs. The sequence was collected from a male donor in good health and CMV-seronegative. The V and J segments used are TRBV6-1 and TRBJ2-7; perhaps TRBD1 is the D gene, with 6 bases matching. The base sequence is TGTGCCAGCAGGCCCCCAGGACAGATGGGCGAGCAGTACTTC. Protein translation: CASRPPGQMGEQYF.